The 28 T cell receptor beta chains below all came from one sample that was sequenced in a study of blood T cell repertoires in COVID-19. The data were produced by immunoSEQ multiplex PCR, yet TCRdb's version contains in-frame clones alone and is incomplete. The table records some 200,000 clones, roughly nine tenths of them present only once. What was sequenced was PBMCs or T cells enriched from blood (not recorded which). The receptors stem from a woman aged 25 to 39 who had recovered from COVID-19.

As concerns this clone: Other DNA sequences in this specimen translate into the identical CDR3. The rearrangement links TRBV9 to TRBJ2-1, with 11 bases aligning to TRBD2. The J segment lost 3 bases and the V segment lost 2 bases, leaving 1 base of the junction unmatched. Germline assignment: CDR1 SGDLS and CDR2 YYNGEE. CDR3 length equals 15 residues. The CDR3 here is CASSVGLADYNEQFF. The CDR3 region has the DNA TGTGCCAGCAGCGTGGGACTAGCGGACTACAATGAGCAGTTCTTC.

The chain carries TRBV15 and TRBJ2-7; D perhaps matches TRBD1 (6 bases). The CDR3 has 14 residues. CDR1 is LNHNV and CDR2 is YYDKDF in the germline V gene (reference sequence). The V gene lost 6 bases and the J gene lost 3 bases, with 15 bases spanning the gap. The CDR3 DNA reads TGTGCCACCAGTGCCGGACAGAGTGTCTACGAGCAGTACTTC. This sequence encodes CATSAGQSVYEQYF.

The rearrangement uses TRBV5-1 and TRBJ1-3; TRBD1 might be the D (5 bases). CDR1 is SGHRS, CDR2 YFSETQ, per germline. This CDR3 spans 14 amino acids. Trimming pared 0 bases from V and 4 bases from J, leaving 8 bases between. CDR3: CASSLDRSGNTIYF. CDR3 nucleotides: TGCGCCAGCAGCTTGGACAGGTCAGGAAACACCATATATTTT. The full variable domain, rest sourced from reference TRBV5-1 and TRBJ1-3, is KAGVTQTPRYLIKTRGQQVTLSCSPISGHRSVSWYQQTPGQGLQFLFEYFSETQRNKGNFPGRFSGRQFSNSRSEMNVSTLELGDSALYLCASSLDRSGNTIYFGEGSWLTVV.

The DNA of the CDR3 is TGTGCCAGCAGCTTAGGGTCGGGAGGAAACACCATATATTTT. Protein: CASSLGSGGNTIYF. This chain uses TRBV7-2 with TRBJ1-3, with unresolved D. V was shortened by 1 base and J by 4 bases, with 8 bases between the two germline ends. This CDR3 spans 14 amino acids. The germline V gene has CDR1 SGHTA and CDR2 FQGNSA. Full variable domain (remainder filled in from reference TRBV7-2 and TRBJ1-3): GAGVSQSPSNKVTEKGKDVELRCDPISGHTALYWYRQSLGQGLEFLIYFQGNSAPDKSGLPSDRFSAERTGGSVSTLTIQRTQQEDSAVYLCASSLGSGGNTIYFGEGSWLTVV.

The chain has TRBV30 and TRBJ1-4, with TRBD1 as a possible D gene (6 bases). This CDR3 is built from 15 residues. Germline assignment: CDR1 GTSNPN and CDR2 SVGIG (reference sequence). Trimming pared 2 bases from V and 7 bases from J, leaving 17 bases between. Here the CDR3 reads CAWSRPQGIGEKLFF. CDR3 bases: TGTGCCTGGAGTAGGCCTCAGGGGATTGGTGAAAAACTGTTTTTT.

The gene calls are TRBV18 and TRBJ2-3; maybe TRBD2 (6 bases). The CDR3 is made up of 15 amino acids. Germline-derived CDR1 and CDR2 are KGHSH and LQKENI. V lost 3 bases and J lost 0, with 10 bases in between. In DNA, the CDR3 is TGTGCCAGCTCACCGGACTACCTTAGCACAGATACGCAGTATTTT. This gives the protein CASSPDYLSTDTQYF.

The V gene is TRBV13, the J gene TRBJ2-3, with 10 bases aligning to TRBD2. The CDR3 contains 14 residues. Germline V lookup: CDR1 PRHDT, CDR2 FYEKMQ (reference sequence). V gave up 3 bases and J gave up 10 bases; unmatched junction bases: 7. In DNA, the CDR3 is TGTGCCAGCAGCTTTGGTCTAGCGGGGGTCCCGCAGTATTTT. It is translated as CASSFGLAGVPQYF.

This clone appeared a single time. This chain links TRBV19 with TRBJ2-1, with 7 nucleotides matching TRBD2. CDR3 length: 14 residues. CDR1 LNHDA and CDR2 SQIVND come from the germline V gene (reference sequence). Trimming took 7 bases from V and 6 from J; bases not matched to a gene: 9. DNA for the CDR3: TGTGCCAGTATGGTGGGAGGGGAGATCAATGAGCAGTTCTTC. Amino acid sequence: CASMVGGEINEQFF.

This chain links TRBV11-3 with TRBJ1-2, with D possibly matching TRBD1 (6 bases). Trimming left V 1 base short and J 3 bases short, with 24 bases between. The CDR3 has 19 residues. Germline V gives CDR1 SGHNT, CDR2 YENEEA. CDR3 in amino acids: CASSLVPRDNSHLYYGYTF. CDR3 nucleotides: TGTGCCAGCAGCTTAGTCCCACGGGACAACTCCCACCTTTACTATGGCTACACCTTC.

This chain links TRBV7-6 with TRBJ2-3; TRBD2 matches at 10 bases. Germline V gene sequence: CDR1 SGHVS, CDR2 FNYEAQ. The CDR3 is 19 amino acids. The V gene end was trimmed by 1 base and the J gene end by 0 bases; junction bases not matched to a gene: 10. The CDR3 DNA sequence: TGTGCCAGCAGCTTAGTTCGGCTAGCGGGGGTGGGGAGCACAGATACGCAGTATTTT. Translating it yields CASSLVRLAGVGSTDTQYF.

CDR3 loop: CASSARDREFEQYF. CDR3 DNA sequence: TGTGCCAGCAGCGCCCGGGACAGGGAGTTCGAGCAGTACTTC. This rearrangement joins TRBV7-9 to TRBJ2-7; 9 nucleotides line up with TRBD1. The CDR3 contains 14 residues. The germline V gene has CDR1 SEHNR and CDR2 FQNEAQ (reference sequence). The V segment lost 5 bases and the J segment 6 bases; nucleotides outside the gene matches: 8.

This sequence joins TRBV6-5 and TRBJ1-1, with 7 bases matching TRBD1. The junction had 7 bases not matched to a gene; V was cut back by 5 bases and J by 1 base. The germline gives CDR1 MNHEY, CDR2 SVGAGI. This CDR3 comprises 15 residues. DNA for the CDR3: TGTGCCAGCAGTCCCGCGACAGGGAGGAACACTGAAGCTTTCTTT. This gives the protein CASSPATGRNTEAFF.

V and J are TRBV2 and TRBJ2-1, with a weak D call TRBD2 (6 bases). CDR1 and CDR2 from the germline V gene are SNHLY and FYNNEI. Trimming removed 10 bases at V and 4 bases at J, with 20 bases between. The CDR3 extends over 15 amino acids. The CDR3 region has the DNA TGTGCCACCTCGACGAGCCTAGCGCCTTACAATGAGCAGTTCTTC. Its translation is CATSTSLAPYNEQFF.

The chain is built from TRBV30 and TRBJ1-2, with 12 bases fitting TRBD1. Trimming took 3 bases from V and 8 from J; bases not matched to a gene: 4. Germline V gene sequence: CDR1 GTSNPN, CDR2 SVGIG (reference sequence). The CDR3 spans 13 residues. CDR3: CAWRWDRGLGYTF. The CDR3 region has the DNA TGTGCCTGGAGATGGGACAGGGGGCTCGGCTACACCTTC.

The chain links TRBV11-3 to TRBJ1-6; 9 nucleotides match TRBD1. The germline V gene has CDR1 SGHNT and CDR2 YENEEA. V shed 5 bases and J 8 bases; nucleotides not matched to a gene: 1. This CDR3 spans 13 amino acids. CDR3 in amino acids: CASSRDRDSPLHF. CDR3 in DNA: TGTGCCAGCAGCAGGGACAGGGATTCACCCCTCCACTTT.

J is TRBJ1-2 and V is TRBV18; D unresolved. V lost 5 bases to trimming and J lost 4 bases, with 11 bases between them. Germline assignment: CDR1 KGHSH and CDR2 LQKENI. CDR3 length: 13 residues. CDR3 nucleotide sequence: TGTGCCAGCTCATTCGACACCGTCTATGGCTACACCTTC. This gives the protein CASSFDTVYGYTF.

This rearrangement joins TRBV7-2 to TRBJ2-7; D remains unclear. This CDR3 contains 12 residues. CDR1 and CDR2 from the germline V gene are SGHTA and FQGNSA. The V end was cut by 5 bases, the J end by 2 bases, with 7 bases between. The CDR3 is CASSVLTYEQYF. For the CDR3, the DNA is TGTGCCAGCAGCGTACTGACCTACGAGCAGTACTTC.

The V gene is TRBV30, the J gene TRBJ2-1, with TRBD2 as a possible D gene (5 bases). The CDR3 consists of 14 residues. Germline V gene sequence: CDR1 GTSNPN, CDR2 SVGIG (reference sequence). The V end lost 4 bases, the J end lost 6 bases, and 16 bases lay between the germline ends. CDR3 loop: CAWIFPWLANEQFF. In DNA, the CDR3 is TGTGCCTGGATTTTCCCTTGGCTAGCCAATGAGCAGTTCTTC.

V gene TRBV5-5 combines with J gene TRBJ1-5, with D hard to call. Looked up from germline, CDR1 is SGHKS and CDR2 is YYEKEE (reference sequence). CDR3 length: 15 amino acids. V gave up 2 bases and J gave up 0 bases, with 9 bases separating them. The CDR3 is CASSFTVYSNQPQHF. For the CDR3, the DNA is TGTGCCAGCAGCTTCACAGTCTATAGCAATCAGCCCCAGCATTTT.

V and J are TRBV7-2 and TRBJ1-2, with a possible D match to TRBD1 (5 bases). The ends were cut back, 1 base at V and 4 bases at J, with 13 bases in the middle. The CDR3 totals 15 residues. Germline values: CDR1 SGHTA, CDR2 FQGNSA. CDR3 residues: CASSLEGRVSYGYTF. CDR3 nucleotides: TGTGCCAGCAGCTTAGAGGGCAGGGTGAGCTATGGCTACACCTTC.

V and J are TRBV3-1 (or the pseudogene TRBV3-2) and TRBJ1-1; D may be TRBD1 (6 bases). Trimming took 4 bases from V and 2 from J, leaving 14 bases between them. CDR3 length: 15 residues. CDR1 is LGHDT, CDR2 YNNKEL, per germline (reference sequence). The CDR3 DNA reads as TGTGCCAGCAGCCCCCGAACACAGGGTAACACTGAAGCTTTCTTT. It yields the protein CASSPRTQGNTEAFF.

This sequence joins TRBV9 and TRBJ1-1; 9 bases line up with TRBD1. Trimming at V came to 4 bases and at J to 3 bases, leaving 7 bases not matched to a gene. Germline loops: CDR1 SGDLS, CDR2 YYNGEE. This CDR3 has 15 amino acids. CDR3 amino acids: CASSRRDREYTEAFF. The CDR3 DNA sequence: TGTGCCAGCAGCCGTAGGGACAGGGAGTACACTGAAGCTTTCTTT.

The rearrangement uses TRBV7-9 and TRBJ1-1; 9 bases are shared with TRBD1. Germline CDR1 reads SEHNR; CDR2 reads FQNEAQ (reference sequence). The trim removed 6 bases at V and 4 bases at J, leaving 9 bases unmatched. This CDR3 region has 15 residues. The CDR3 DNA is TGTGCCAGCAGAAACCCCCTGACAGGGGGCACTGAAGCTTTCTTT. It encodes CASRNPLTGGTEAFF. The full variable domain, with the rest looked up from reference TRBV7-9 and TRBJ1-1, is DTGVSQNPRHKITKRGQNVTFRCDPISEHNRLYWYRQTLGQGPEFLTYFQNEAQLEKSRLLSDRFSAERPKGSFSTLEIQRTEQGDSAMYLCASRNPLTGGTEAFFGQGTRLTVV.

This clone has a single count. Written as DNA, the CDR3 is TGTGCCAGCAGCGGAGACAGGGGCTACCTCTATGGCTACACCTTC. This sequence encodes CASSGDRGYLYGYTF. The rearrangement joins TRBV9 to TRBJ1-2; 8 bases align to TRBD1. CDR3 size: 15 residues. Per the germline V gene, CDR1 is SGDLS and CDR2 is YYNGEE. V trimming: 3 bases; J trimming: 4 bases; junction bases outside the gene matches: 8.

The CDR3 DNA reads as TGTGCCAGCAGTTGGGGGCAGGAAGCTTTCTTT. It translates to CASSWGQEAFF. The chain uses TRBV6-2 or TRBV6-3 and TRBJ1-1; D might be TRBD1 (6 bases). CDR3 length equals 11 residues. The ends were cut back, 4 bases at V and 8 bases at J, with 8 bases in the middle. Germline V gene sequence: CDR1 MNHEY, CDR2 SVGEGT.

The J gene is TRBJ1-5, the V gene TRBV20-1; D may be TRBD1 (5 bases). Germline V gene lookup returns CDR1 DFQATT and CDR2 SNEGSKA (reference sequence). The CDR3 extends over 12 amino acids. The V gene lost 3 bases and the J gene lost 5 bases, with 8 bases spanning the gap. The CDR3 here is CSASEGHQPQHF. In nucleotides, the CDR3 is TGCAGTGCTAGTGAGGGGCATCAGCCCCAGCATTTT.

The chain combines TRBV11-3 with TRBJ1-4; 9 bases align to TRBD1. Germline-derived CDR1 and CDR2 are SGHNT and YENEEA. V dropped 4 bases and J dropped 9; count of bases not matched to a gene: 6. This CDR3 region has 14 residues. The CDR3 DNA sequence: TGTGCCAGCAGCTATGGACAGGGGTCGAAAAAACTGTTTTTT. It specifies CASSYGQGSKKLFF.

This sequence joins TRBV15 and TRBJ2-7; 8 bases agree with TRBD1. The V gene's germline CDR1 is LNHNV and CDR2 YYDKDF (reference sequence). The CDR3 length is 15 residues. Trimming removed 3 bases from V and 4 bases from J; junction bases left unmatched: 8. DNA of the CDR3: TGTGCCACCAGCAGGGATAGACAGGGGCGATACGAGCAGTACTTC. This translates into CATSRDRQGRYEQYF.